This TCR beta chain was identified in a study of T cells after yellow fever vaccination. Remarks on this clonotype: What it recognizes is unknown.

Germline values: CDR1 SGHDT, CDR2 YYEEEE. The V end was cut by 2 bases, the J end by 0 bases, with 12 bases between. The CDR3 is 16 residues long. Broader study findings: Clonotypes shared by both compartments, CD4 and CD8, made up a small share. Peak timing came faster in the weaker secondary response, day 5 versus 15.

TCRdb re-derived calls from the 5' RACE reads in MiXCR, one entry per CDR3 protein. The data show under 300,000 distinct CDR3 sequences, less than 9% seen once. The receptor was derived from a man aged 25-45 years who received the YFV17D yellow fever vaccine. This specimen was CD4+ T cells sorted from PBMCs, taken 15 days after the yellow fever booster vaccination. V and J are TRBV5-6 and TRBJ2-1; no reliable D call. The CDR3 nucleotides read TGTGCCAGCAGCTTAACGATTGCCAGCTCCTACAATGAGCAGTTCTTC. Translated, it gives CASSLTIASSYNEQFF. The complete variable domain, with remaining parts taken from reference TRBV5-6 and TRBJ2-1, reads DAGVTQSPTHLIKTRGQQVTLRCSPKSGHDTVSWYQQALGQGPQFIFQYYEEEERQRGNFPDRFSGHQFPNYSSELNVNALLLGDSALYLCASSLTIASSYNEQFFGPGTRLTVL.